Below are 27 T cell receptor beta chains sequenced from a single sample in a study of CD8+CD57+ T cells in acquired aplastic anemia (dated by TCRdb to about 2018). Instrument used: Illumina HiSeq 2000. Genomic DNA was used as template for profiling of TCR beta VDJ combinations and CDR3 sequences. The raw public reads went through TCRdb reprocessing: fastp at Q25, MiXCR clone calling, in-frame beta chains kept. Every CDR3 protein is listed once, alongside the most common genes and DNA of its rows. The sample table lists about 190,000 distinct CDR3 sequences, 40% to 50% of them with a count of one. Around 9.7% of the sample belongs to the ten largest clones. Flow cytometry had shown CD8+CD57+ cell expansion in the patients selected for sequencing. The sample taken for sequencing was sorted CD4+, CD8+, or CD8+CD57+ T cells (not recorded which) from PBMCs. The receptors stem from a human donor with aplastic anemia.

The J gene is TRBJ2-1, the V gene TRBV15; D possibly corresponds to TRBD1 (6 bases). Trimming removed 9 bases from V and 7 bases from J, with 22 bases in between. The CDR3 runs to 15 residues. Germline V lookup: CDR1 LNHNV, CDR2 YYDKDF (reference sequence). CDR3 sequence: CATALGLGGINEQFF. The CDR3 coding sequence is TGTGCCACTGCCCTCGGCCTTGGGGGCATAAATGAGCAGTTCTTC.

In DNA form, the CDR3 reads TGTGCCAGCAGCGCAGGGGGCCGTCCAAATAATTCACCCCTCCACTTT. Amino acids: CASSAGGRPNNSPLHF. The V call is TRBV9, the J call TRBJ1-6; 8 bases fit TRBD1. V gave up 3 bases and J gave up 5 bases; unmatched junction bases: 7. The CDR3 runs to 16 residues. Germline CDR1 is SGDLS and CDR2 is YYNGEE.

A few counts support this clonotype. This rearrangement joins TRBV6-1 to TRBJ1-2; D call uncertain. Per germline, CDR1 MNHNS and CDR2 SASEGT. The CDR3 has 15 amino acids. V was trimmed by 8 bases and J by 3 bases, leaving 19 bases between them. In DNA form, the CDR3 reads TGTGCCAGCGCTTGGGGAGCATCCACCCACTATGGCTACACCTTC. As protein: CASAWGASTHYGYTF.

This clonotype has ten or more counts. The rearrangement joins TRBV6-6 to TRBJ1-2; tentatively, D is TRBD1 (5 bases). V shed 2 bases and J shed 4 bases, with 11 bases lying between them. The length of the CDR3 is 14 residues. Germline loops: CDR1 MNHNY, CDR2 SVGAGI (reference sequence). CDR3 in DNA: TGTGCCAGCAGTTACCTCGGGGGTGGCTATGGCTACACCTTC. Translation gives CASSYLGGGYGYTF.

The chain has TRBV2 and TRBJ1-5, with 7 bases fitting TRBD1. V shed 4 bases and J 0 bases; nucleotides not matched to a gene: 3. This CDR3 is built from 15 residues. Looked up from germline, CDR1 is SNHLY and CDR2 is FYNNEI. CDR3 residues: CASSAGTVSNQPQHF. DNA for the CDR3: TGTGCCAGCAGTGCCGGGACAGTTAGCAATCAGCCCCAGCATTTT.

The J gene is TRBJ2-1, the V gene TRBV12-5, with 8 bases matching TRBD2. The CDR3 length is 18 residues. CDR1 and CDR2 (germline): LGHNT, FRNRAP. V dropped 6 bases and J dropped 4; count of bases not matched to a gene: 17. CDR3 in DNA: TGTGCTAGTGGATTCTCTTTCCTAACTAGCGGCGGATACAATGAGCAGTTCTTC. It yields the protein CASGFSFLTSGGYNEQFF.

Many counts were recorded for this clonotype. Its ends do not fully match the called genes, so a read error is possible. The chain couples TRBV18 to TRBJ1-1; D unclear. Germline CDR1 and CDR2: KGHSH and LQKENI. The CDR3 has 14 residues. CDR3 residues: CASSPGSLNTEAFF. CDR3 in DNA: TGCGCCAGCAGCCCAGGAAGTCTGAACACTGAAGCTTTCTTT. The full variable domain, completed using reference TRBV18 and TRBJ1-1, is NAGVMQNPRHLVRRRGQEARLRCSPMKGHSHVYWYRQLPEEGLKFMVYLQKENIIDESGMPKERFSAEFPKEGPSILRIQQVVRGDSAAYFCASSPGSLNTEAFFGQGTRLTVV.

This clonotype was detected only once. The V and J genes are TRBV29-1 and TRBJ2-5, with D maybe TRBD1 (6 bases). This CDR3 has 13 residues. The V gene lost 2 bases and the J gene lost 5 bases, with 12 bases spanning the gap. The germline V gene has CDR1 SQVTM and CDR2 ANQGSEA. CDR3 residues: CSVETQGWETQYF. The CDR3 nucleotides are TGCAGCGTTGAAACTCAGGGGTGGGAGACCCAGTACTTC.

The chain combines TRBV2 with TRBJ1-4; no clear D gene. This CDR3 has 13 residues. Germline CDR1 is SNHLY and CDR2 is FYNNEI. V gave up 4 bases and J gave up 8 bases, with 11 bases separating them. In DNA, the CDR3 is TGTGCCAGCAGTGGATACACGACCGAAAAACTGTTTTTT. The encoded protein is CASSGYTTEKLFF.

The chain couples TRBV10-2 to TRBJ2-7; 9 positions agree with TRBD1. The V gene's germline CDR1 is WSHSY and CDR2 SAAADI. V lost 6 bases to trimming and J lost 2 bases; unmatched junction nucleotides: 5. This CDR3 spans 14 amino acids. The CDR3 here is CASRTGQGTYEQYF. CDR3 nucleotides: TGCGCCAGCAGAACGGGACAGGGAACCTACGAGCAGTACTTC.

DNA for the CDR3: TGCAGTGCAGTCCGGGGAACCGACACCGGGGAGCTGTTTTTT. Translating it yields CSAVRGTDTGELFF. The V and J genes are TRBV20-1 and TRBJ2-2; perhaps TRBD2 as D (5 bases). This CDR3 spans 14 amino acids. Germline loops: CDR1 DFQATT, CDR2 SNEGSKA (reference sequence). Trimming pared 6 bases from V and 3 bases from J, leaving 14 bases between.

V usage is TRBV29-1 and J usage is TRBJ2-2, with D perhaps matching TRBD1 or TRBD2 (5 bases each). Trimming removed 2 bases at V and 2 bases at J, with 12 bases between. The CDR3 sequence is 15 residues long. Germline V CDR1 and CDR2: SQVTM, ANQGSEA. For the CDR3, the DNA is TGCAGCGTTGAACTCGGGACGCTTAACACCGGGGAGCTGTTTTTT. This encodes CSVELGTLNTGELFF.

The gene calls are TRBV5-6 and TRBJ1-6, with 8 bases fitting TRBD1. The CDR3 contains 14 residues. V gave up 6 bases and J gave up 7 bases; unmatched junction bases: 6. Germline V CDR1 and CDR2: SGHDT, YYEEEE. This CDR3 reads CASIQGAANSPLHF. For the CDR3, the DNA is TGTGCCAGCATCCAGGGGGCGGCAAATTCACCCCTCCACTTT.

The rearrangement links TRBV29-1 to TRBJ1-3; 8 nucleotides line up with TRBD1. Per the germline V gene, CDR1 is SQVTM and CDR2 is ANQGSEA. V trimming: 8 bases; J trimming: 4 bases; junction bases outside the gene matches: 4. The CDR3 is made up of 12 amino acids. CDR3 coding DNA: TGCAGCTCGACAGGGGTCGGAAACACCATATATTTT. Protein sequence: CSSTGVGNTIYF.

For the CDR3, the DNA is TGTGCCAGTATGACCAGGGAAATGAGAGATACGCAGTATTTT. Translation: CASMTREMRDTQYF. The chain employs TRBV19 and TRBJ2-3; D is perhaps TRBD1 (5 bases). This CDR3 has 14 amino acids. Looked up from germline, CDR1 is LNHDA and CDR2 is SQIVND (reference sequence). Trimming left V 7 bases short and J 5 bases short, with 16 bases between. The variable domain in full, completed from reference TRBV19 and TRBJ2-3, reads DGGITQSPKYLFRKEGQNVTLSCEQNLNHDAMYWYRQDPGQGLRLIYYSQIVNDFQKGDIAEGYSVSREKKESFPLTVTSAQKNPTAFYLCASMTREMRDTQYFGPGTRLTVL.

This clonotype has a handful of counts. CDR3 sequence (DNA): TGCAGTGCTCCGGGACTAGCGAACACCGGGGAGCTGTTTTTT. Protein: CSAPGLANTGELFF. The chain employs TRBV20-1 and TRBJ2-2, with 8 bases matching TRBD2. The CDR3 covers 14 residues. V lost 5 bases and J lost 0; bases outside the gene matches: 2. CDR1 and CDR2 (germline): DFQATT, SNEGSKA (reference sequence).

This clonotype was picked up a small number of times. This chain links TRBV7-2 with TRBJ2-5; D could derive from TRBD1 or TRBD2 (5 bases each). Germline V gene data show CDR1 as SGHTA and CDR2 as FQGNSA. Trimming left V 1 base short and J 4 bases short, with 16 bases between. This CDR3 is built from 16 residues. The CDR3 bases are TGTGCCAGCAGCTTAGGTTCGCAGGGCCGGGGAGAGACCCAGTACTTC. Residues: CASSLGSQGRGETQYF.

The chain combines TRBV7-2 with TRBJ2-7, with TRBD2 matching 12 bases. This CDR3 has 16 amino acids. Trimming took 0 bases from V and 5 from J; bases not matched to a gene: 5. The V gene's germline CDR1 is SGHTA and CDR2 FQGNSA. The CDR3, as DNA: TGTGCCAGCAGCTTAGCGCAAGGACTAGCGGGACACGAGCAGTACTTC. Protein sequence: CASSLAQGLAGHEQYF. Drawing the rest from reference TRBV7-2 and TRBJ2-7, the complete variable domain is GAGVSQSPSNKVTEKGKDVELRCDPISGHTALYWYRQSLGQGLEFLIYFQGNSAPDKSGLPSDRFSAERTGGSVSTLTIQRTQQEDSAVYLCASSLAQGLAGHEQYFGPGTRLTVT.

The CDR3 sequence is CASSLATTSYEQYF. CDR3 DNA sequence: TGTGCCAGCAGCTTAGCGACCACCTCCTACGAGCAGTACTTC. The chain links TRBV11-2 to TRBJ2-7; D gene ambiguous. This CDR3 is built from 14 residues. CDR1 SGHAT and CDR2 FQNNGV come from the germline V gene. Trimming took off 1 base at V and 0 bases at J, with 7 bases between the two ends.

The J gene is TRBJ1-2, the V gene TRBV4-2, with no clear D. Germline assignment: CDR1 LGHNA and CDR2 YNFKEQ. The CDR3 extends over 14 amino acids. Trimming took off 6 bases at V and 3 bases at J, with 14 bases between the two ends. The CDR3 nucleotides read TGTGCCAGCAGTGTTGGCTCCGAGTACTATGGCTACACCTTC. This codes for CASSVGSEYYGYTF.

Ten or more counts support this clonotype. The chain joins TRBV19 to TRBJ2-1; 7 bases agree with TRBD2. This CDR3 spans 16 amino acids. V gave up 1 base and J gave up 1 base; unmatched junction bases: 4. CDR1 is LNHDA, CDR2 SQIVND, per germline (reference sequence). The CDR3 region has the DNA TGTGCCAGTAGTATAGGGCGGGAGAGATCCTACAATGAGCAGTTCTTC. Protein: CASSIGRERSYNEQFF.

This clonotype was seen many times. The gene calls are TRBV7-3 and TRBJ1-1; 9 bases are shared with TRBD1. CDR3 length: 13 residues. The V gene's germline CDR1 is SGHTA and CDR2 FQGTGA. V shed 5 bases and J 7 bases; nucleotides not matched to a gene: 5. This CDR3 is CASSPGQGSEAFF. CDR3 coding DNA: TGTGCCAGCAGCCCGGGACAGGGAAGTGAAGCTTTCTTT.

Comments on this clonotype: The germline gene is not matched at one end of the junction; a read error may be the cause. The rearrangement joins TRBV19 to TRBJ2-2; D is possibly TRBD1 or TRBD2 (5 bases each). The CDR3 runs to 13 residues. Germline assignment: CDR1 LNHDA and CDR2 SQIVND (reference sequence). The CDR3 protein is CASSVWGTGELFF. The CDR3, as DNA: TGTGCCAGTAGTGTCTGGGGCACCGGGGAGCTGTTCTTT. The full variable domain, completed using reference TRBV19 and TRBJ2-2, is DGGITQSPKYLFRKEGQNVTLSCEQNLNHDAMYWYRQDPGQGLRLIYYSQIVNDFQKGDIAEGYSVSREKKESFPLTVTSAQKNPTAFYLCASSVWGTGELFFGEGSRLTVL.

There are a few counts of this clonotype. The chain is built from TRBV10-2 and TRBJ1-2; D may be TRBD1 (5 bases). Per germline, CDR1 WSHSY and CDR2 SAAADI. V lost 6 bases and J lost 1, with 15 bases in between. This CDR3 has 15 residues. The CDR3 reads CASRAEDTLNYGYTF. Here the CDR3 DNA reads TGCGCCAGCAGGGCTGAGGACACCCTTAACTATGGCTACACCTTC.

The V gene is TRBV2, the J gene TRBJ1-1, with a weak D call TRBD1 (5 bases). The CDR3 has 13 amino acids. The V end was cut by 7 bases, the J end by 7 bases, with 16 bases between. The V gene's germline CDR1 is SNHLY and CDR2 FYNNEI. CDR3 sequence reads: CASIGVGGVEAFF. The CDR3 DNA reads TGTGCCAGCATTGGGGTCGGGGGTGTTGAAGCTTTCTTT.

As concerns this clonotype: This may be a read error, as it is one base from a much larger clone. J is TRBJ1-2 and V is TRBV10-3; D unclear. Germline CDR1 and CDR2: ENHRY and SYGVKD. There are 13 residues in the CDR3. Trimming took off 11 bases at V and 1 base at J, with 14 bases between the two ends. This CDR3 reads CAGIGGINYGYTF. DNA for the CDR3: TGTGCCGGCATAGGAGGGATTAACTATGGCTACACCTTC.

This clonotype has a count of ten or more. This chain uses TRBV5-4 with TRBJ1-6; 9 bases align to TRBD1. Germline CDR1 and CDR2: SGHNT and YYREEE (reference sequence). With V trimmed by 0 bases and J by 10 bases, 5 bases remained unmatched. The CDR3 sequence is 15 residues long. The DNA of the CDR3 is TGTGCCAGCAGCTTGGCGGGACAGGGCGGCTCACCCCTCCACTTT. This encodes CASSLAGQGGSPLHF.